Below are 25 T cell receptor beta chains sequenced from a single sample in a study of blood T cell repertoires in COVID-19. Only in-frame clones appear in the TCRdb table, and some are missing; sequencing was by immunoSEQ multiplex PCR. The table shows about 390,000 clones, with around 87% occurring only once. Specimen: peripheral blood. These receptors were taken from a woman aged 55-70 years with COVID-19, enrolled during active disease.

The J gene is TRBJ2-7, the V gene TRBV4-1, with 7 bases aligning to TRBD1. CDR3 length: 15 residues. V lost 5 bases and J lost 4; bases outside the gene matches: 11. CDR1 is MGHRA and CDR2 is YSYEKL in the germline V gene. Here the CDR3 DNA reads TGCGCCAGCAGCTTATTTACCGGGACAGAATACGAGCAGTACTTC. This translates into CASSLFTGTEYEQYF.

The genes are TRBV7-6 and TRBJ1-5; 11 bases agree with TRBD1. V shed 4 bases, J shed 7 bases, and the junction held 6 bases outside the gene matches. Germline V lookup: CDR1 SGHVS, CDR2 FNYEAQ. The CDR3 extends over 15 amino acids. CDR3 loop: CASSSRTGGWQPQHF. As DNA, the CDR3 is TGTGCCAGCAGCTCACGGACAGGGGGCTGGCAGCCCCAGCATTTT.

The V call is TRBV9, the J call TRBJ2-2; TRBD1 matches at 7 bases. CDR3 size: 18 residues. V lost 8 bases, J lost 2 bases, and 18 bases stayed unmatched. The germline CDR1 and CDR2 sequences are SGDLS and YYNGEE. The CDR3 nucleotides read TGTGCCAGAGACAGAACCGATGAAGACAGGGCTAACACCGGGGAGCTGTTTTTT. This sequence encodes CARDRTDEDRANTGELFF.

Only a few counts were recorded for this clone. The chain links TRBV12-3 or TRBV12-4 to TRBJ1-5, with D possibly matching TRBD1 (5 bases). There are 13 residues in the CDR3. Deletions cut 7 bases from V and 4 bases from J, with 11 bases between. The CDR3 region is CASTIQGNQPQHF. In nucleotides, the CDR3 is TGTGCCAGCACCATCCAGGGAAATCAGCCCCAGCATTTT.

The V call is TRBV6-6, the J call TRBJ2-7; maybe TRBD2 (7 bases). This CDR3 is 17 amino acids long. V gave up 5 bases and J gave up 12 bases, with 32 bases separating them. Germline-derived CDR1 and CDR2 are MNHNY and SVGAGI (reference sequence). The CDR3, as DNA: TGTGCCAGCAGTCCCTCCCGGACGGGGGGCCTGGTTTCTCGTTGGTACTTC. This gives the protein CASSPSRTGGLVSRWYF.

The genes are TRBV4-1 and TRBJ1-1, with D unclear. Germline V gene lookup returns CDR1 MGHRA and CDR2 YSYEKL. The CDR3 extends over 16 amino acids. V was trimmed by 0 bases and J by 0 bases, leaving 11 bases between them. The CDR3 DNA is TGCGCCAGCAGCCAAGATCACTACGGCCTGAACACTGAAGCTTTCTTT. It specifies CASSQDHYGLNTEAFF.

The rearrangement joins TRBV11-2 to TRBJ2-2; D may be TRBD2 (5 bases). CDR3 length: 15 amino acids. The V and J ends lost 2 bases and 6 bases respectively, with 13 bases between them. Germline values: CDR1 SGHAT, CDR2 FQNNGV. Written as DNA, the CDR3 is TGTGCCAGCAGCTTATTAGCGACTACCGCCGGGGAGCTGTTTTTT. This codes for CASSLLATTAGELFF.

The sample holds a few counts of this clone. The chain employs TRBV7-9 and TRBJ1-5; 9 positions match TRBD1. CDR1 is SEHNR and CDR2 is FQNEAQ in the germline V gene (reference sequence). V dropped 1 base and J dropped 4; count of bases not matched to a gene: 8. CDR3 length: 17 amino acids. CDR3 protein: CASSLGLPGQGNQPQHF. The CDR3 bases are TGTGCCAGCAGCTTAGGTCTCCCGGGACAGGGAAATCAGCCCCAGCATTTT.

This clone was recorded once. This CDR3 reads CASRGQGYEQYF. The CDR3 bases are TGTGCCAGCAGGGGACAGGGCTACGAGCAGTACTTC. The rearrangement joins TRBV28 to TRBJ2-7; 9 bases line up with TRBD1. The CDR3 consists of 12 residues. Unmatched junction bases numbered 0, after V lost 6 bases and J lost 3 bases. Germline CDR1 MDHEN, CDR2 SYDVKM.

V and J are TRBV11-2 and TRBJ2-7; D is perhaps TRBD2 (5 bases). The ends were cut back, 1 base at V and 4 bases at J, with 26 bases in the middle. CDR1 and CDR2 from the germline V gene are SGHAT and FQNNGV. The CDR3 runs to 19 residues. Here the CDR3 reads CASSLGRNGRPRTAYEQYF. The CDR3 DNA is TGTGCCAGCAGCTTAGGGAGGAATGGCAGACCAAGAACGGCATACGAGCAGTACTTC.

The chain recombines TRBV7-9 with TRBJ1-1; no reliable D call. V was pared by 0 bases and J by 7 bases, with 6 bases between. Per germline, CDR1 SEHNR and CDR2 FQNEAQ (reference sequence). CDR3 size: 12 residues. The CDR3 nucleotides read TGTGCCAGCAGCTTAGCAGGACTTGAAGCTTTCTTT. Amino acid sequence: CASSLAGLEAFF.

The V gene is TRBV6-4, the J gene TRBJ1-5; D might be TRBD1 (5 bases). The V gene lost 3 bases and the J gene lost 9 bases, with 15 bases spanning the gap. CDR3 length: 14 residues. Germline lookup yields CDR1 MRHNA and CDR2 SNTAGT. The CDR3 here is CASSETATKGPQHF. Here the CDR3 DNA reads TGTGCCAGCAGTGAGACAGCGACCAAGGGGCCCCAGCATTTT.

CDR3 in DNA: TGCAGCGTTGCTTCAGGGGGTCACTATGGCTACACCTTC. It encodes CSVASGGHYGYTF. This chain connects TRBV29-1 to TRBJ1-2; 7 bases map to TRBD1. The germline CDR1 and CDR2 sequences are SQVTM and ANQGSEA. The CDR3 totals 13 residues. J lost 3 bases, V lost 4 bases, and 5 bases had no gene match.

This chain's CDR3 is CASSQVAGGMETQYF. For the CDR3, the DNA is TGTGCCAGCAGCCAAGTGGCCGGGGGGATGGAGACCCAGTACTTC. This chain links TRBV3-1 (or the pseudogene TRBV3-2) with TRBJ2-5; 7 bases match TRBD2. J lost 5 bases, V lost 1 base, and 7 bases had no gene match. The CDR3 has 15 amino acids. Per the germline V gene, CDR1 is LGHDT and CDR2 is YNNKEL (reference sequence).

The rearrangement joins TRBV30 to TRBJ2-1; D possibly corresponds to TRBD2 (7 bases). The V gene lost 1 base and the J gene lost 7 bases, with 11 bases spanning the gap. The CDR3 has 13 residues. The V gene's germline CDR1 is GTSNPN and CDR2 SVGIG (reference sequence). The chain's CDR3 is CAWSAGGLNEQFF. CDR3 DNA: TGTGCCTGGAGTGCCGGGGGGCTGAATGAGCAGTTCTTC.

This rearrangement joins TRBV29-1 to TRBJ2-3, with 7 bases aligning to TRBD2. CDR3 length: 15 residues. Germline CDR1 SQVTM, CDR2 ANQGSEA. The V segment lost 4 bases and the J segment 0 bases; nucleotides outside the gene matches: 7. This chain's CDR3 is CSVVPGGGSTDTQYF. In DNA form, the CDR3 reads TGCAGCGTTGTTCCCGGCGGGGGAAGCACAGATACGCAGTATTTT.

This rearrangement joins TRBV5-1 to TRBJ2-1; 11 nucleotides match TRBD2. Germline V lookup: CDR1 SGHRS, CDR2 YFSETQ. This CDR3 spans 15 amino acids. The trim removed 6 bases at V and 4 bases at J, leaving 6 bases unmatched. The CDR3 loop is CASTLASGGYNEQFF. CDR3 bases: TGCGCCAGCACCCTCGCTAGCGGGGGGTACAATGAGCAGTTCTTC.

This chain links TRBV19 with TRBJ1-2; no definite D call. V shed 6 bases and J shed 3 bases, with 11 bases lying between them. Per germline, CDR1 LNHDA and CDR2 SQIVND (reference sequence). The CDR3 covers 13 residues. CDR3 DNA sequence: TGTGCCAGTAGAGTGGAGGGCGACTATGGCTACACCTTC. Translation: CASRVEGDYGYTF.

In DNA, the CDR3 is TGCGCCAGAGGACTCCAAGAGACCCAGTACTTC. Its protein is CARGLQETQYF. The chain carries TRBV10-1 and TRBJ2-5; D is perhaps TRBD2 (5 bases). The V end was cut by 9 bases, the J end by 1 base, with 6 bases between. This CDR3 is built from 11 residues. Germline V gives CDR1 WNHNN, CDR2 SYGVQD (reference sequence).

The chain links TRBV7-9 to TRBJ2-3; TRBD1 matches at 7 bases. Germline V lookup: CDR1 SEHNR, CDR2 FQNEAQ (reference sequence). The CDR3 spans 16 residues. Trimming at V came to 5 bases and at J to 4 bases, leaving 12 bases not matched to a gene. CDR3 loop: CASSRLTGIKADTQYF. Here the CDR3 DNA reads TGTGCCAGCAGCAGACTGACAGGGATCAAGGCAGATACGCAGTATTTT.

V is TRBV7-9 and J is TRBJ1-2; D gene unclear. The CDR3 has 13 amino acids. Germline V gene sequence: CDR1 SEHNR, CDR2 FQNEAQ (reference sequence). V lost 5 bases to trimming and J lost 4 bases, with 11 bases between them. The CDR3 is CASSPRAVYGYTF. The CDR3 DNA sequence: TGTGCCAGCAGCCCGCGGGCGGTCTATGGCTACACCTTC. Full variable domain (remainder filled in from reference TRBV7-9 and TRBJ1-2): DTGVSQNPRHKITKRGQNVTFRCDPISEHNRLYWYRQTLGQGPEFLTYFQNEAQLEKSRLLSDRFSAERPKGSFSTLEIQRTEQGDSAMYLCASSPRAVYGYTFGSGTRLTVV.

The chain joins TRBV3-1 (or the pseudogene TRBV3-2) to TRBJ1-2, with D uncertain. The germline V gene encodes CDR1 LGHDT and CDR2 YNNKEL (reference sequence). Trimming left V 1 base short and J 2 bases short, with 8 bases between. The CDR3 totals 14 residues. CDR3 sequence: CASSQGAGNYGYTF. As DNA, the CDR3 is TGTGCCAGCAGCCAAGGGGCCGGAAACTATGGCTACACCTTC.

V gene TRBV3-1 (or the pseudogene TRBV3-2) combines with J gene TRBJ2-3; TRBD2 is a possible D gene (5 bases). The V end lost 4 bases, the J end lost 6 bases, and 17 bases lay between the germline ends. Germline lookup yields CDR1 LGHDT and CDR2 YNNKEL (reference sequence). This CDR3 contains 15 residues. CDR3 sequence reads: CASSPRLIAADTQYF. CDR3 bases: TGTGCCAGCAGCCCACGACTAATAGCAGCCGATACGCAGTATTTT.

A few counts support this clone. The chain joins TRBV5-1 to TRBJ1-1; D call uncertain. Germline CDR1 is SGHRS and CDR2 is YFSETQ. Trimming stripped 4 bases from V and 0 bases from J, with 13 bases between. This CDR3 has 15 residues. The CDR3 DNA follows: TGCGCCAGCAGCGCGGAGAACCGGATGAACACTGAAGCTTTCTTT. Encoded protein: CASSAENRMNTEAFF.

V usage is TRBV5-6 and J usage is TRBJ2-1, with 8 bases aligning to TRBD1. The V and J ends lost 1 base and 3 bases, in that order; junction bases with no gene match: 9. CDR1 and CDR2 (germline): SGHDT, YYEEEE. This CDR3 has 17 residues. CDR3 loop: CASSLTYRGKGYNEQFF. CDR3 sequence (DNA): TGTGCCAGCAGCTTGACCTACAGGGGGAAAGGCTACAATGAGCAGTTCTTC.